The 6 T cell receptor beta chains below all came from one sample that was sequenced in a study of T-cell memory formation after mild COVID-19. TCRdb re-derived calls from the 5' RACE reads in MiXCR, one entry per CDR3 protein. The repertoire holds 270,000 or so distinct CDR3 sequences, with about a sixth as singletons. The sequenced sample was PBMCs or a T cell subset sorted from them (not recorded which). These receptors came from a man younger than 35 who had mild COVID-19 (a few samples of this study predate the infection). Cell type and time point are not known.

In this sample, this clonotype turned up a few times. This chain connects TRBV7-8 to TRBJ2-5; 7 bases fit TRBD1. The germline gives CDR1 SGHVS, CDR2 FQNEAQ. The CDR3 is made up of 15 amino acids. Trimming took 5 bases from V and 2 from J; bases not matched to a gene: 8. This CDR3 reads CASSPIIQGQETQYF. CDR3 nucleotide sequence: TGTGCCAGCAGCCCCATAATACAGGGGCAAGAGACCCAGTACTTC.

Details on this clonotype: At one of its ends the junction is not consistent with the germline gene, which may arise from a read error. This chain joins TRBV12-3 or TRBV12-4 and TRBJ1-5, with D possibly being TRBD1 (5 bases). There are 14 residues in the CDR3. CDR3: CASSLGATNQPQHF. Here the CDR3 DNA reads TGTGCCAGCAGCTTAGGGGCAACTAATCAGCCCCAGCATTTT.

This clonotype has a handful of counts. This sequence joins TRBV2 and TRBJ2-1; a weak D match, TRBD1 (6 bases). CDR1 is SNHLY, CDR2 FYNNEI, per germline. The length of the CDR3 is 13 residues. The V end lost 6 bases, the J end lost 9 bases, and 15 bases lay between the germline ends. CDR3 nucleotide sequence: TGTGCCAGCAGCCAGGCCCGAGGGGGTGAGCAGTTCTTC. Amino acids: CASSQARGGEQFF.

The V gene is TRBV4-2, the J gene TRBJ2-3, with TRBD2 matching over 7 bases. CDR3 size: 15 residues. V shed 0 bases and J 2 bases; nucleotides not matched to a gene: 2. CDR1 and CDR2 (germline): LGHNA, YNFKEQ. CDR3: CASSQDGDYTDTQYF. In DNA form, the CDR3 reads TGTGCCAGCAGCCAAGATGGGGACTACACAGATACGCAGTATTTT.

The V and J genes are TRBV29-1 and TRBJ1-1; perhaps TRBD1 as D (5 bases). The germline V gene has CDR1 SQVTM and CDR2 ANQGSEA. The length of the CDR3 is 14 residues. Trimming stripped 1 base from V and 3 bases from J, with 12 bases between. The CDR3 loop is CSVEGIREDTEAFF. Here the CDR3 DNA reads TGCAGCGTTGAAGGTATCAGGGAGGACACTGAAGCTTTCTTT.

This clonotype was observed a few times. The CDR3 spells CASSKTGYEQYF. In DNA form, the CDR3 reads TGTGCCAGCAGTAAGACAGGGTACGAGCAGTACTTC. V gene TRBV2 combines with J gene TRBJ2-7; TRBD1 matches at 7 bases. The CDR3 runs 12 residues. Losses at the gene ends were 5 bases for V and 4 bases for J; bases not matched to a gene: 2. The V gene's germline CDR1 is SNHLY and CDR2 FYNNEI.